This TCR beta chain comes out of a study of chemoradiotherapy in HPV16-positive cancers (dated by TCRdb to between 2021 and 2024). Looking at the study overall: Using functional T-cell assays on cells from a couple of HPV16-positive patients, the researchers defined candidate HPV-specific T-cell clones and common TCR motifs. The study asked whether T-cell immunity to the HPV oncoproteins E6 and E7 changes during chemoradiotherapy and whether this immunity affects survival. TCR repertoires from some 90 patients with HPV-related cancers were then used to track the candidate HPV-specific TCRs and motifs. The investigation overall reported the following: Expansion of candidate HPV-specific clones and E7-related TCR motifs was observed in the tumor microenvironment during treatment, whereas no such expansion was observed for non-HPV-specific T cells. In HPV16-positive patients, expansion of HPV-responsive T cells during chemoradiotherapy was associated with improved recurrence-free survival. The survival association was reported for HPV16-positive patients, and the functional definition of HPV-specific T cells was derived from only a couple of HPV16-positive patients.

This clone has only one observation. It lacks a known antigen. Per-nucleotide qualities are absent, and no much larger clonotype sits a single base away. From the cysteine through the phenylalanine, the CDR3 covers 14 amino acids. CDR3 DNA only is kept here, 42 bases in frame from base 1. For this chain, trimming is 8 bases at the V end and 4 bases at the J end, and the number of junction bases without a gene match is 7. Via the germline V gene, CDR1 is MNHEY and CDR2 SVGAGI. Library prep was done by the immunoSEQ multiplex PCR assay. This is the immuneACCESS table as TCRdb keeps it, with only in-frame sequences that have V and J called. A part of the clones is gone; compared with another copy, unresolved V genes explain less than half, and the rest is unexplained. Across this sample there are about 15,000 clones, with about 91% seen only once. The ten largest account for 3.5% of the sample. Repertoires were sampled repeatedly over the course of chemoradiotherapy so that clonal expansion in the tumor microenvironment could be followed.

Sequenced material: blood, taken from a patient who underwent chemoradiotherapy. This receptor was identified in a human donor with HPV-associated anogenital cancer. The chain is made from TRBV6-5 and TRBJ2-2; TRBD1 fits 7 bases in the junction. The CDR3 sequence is CASAGTEVTGELFF. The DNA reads TGTGCCAGCGCCGGGACAGAGGTCACCGGGGAGCTGTTTTTT.